Listed here are 20 T cell receptor beta chains from one sample, sequenced in a study of CD8+ T cells in alopecia areata. In each case, RNA was isolated and then reverse transcribed into cDNA as the sequencing template. The data were produced by immunoSEQ multiplex PCR, yet TCRdb's version contains in-frame clones alone and is incomplete. The sample lists some 150,000 clones, about 86% seen once, with over 10% in the top ten. Treatment defined: oral pan-JAK inhibitor, 5-10 mg twice daily. Sequences were derived from CD8+ T cells sorted from blood, sampled at week 4, from a patient treated with tofacitinib. The receptors stem from a human donor with alopecia areata.

The table lists this clone with a few counts. V gene TRBV7-8 combines with J gene TRBJ1-1; D is possibly TRBD1 (5 bases). CDR1 and CDR2 from the germline V gene are SGHVS and FQNEAQ. V was cut by 2 bases and J by 1 base, with 14 bases left in between. The CDR3 is made up of 16 amino acids. CDR3 in DNA: TGTGCCAGCAGCTTAAATCTTCCAGGGAGGAACACTGAAGCTTTCTTT. Translation: CASSLNLPGRNTEAFF.

This chain links TRBV27 with TRBJ2-3; the D gene is possibly TRBD1 (6 bases). CDR1 is MNHEY, CDR2 SMNVEV, per germline (reference sequence). Trimming pared 5 bases from V and 4 bases from J, leaving 22 bases between. This CDR3 has 17 amino acids. CDR3 nucleotide sequence: TGTGCCAGCAGTCTGATTTCACAGGGATGGCGACCAGATACGCAGTATTTT. Translating gives CASSLISQGWRPDTQYF.

CDR3 residues: CASGLRGNHLYEQYF. The CDR3 bases are TGTGCTAGTGGTTTGCGGGGAAATCATCTCTACGAGCAGTACTTC. The chain carries TRBV12-5 and TRBJ2-7, with a weak D call TRBD2 (5 bases). CDR3 size: 15 residues. V lost 2 bases and J 3 bases, leaving 14 bases between the germline ends. Germline values: CDR1 LGHNT, CDR2 FRNRAP.

The chain combines TRBV11-2 with TRBJ1-5; D uncertain. Trimming removed 1 base at V and 2 bases at J, with 9 bases between. The CDR3 spans 15 residues. CDR1 and CDR2 from the germline V gene are SGHAT and FQNNGV. For the CDR3, the DNA is TGTGCCAGCAGCTTAGTCGGTGGTGGCAATCAGCCCCAGCATTTT. Translated: CASSLVGGGNQPQHF.

On this clone: Additional DNA sequences in this sample encode the identical CDR3. The rearrangement links TRBV27 to TRBJ2-2; D call uncertain. With 3 bases removed from V and 5 bases from J, the gap between germline ends came to 1 base. Germline V lookup: CDR1 MNHEY, CDR2 SMNVEV (reference sequence). This CDR3 is built from 11 residues. As DNA, the CDR3 is TGTGCCAGCAGTTTGACCGGGGAGCTGTTTTTT. This translates into CASSLTGELFF.

Worth noting for this clone: Sequence at one end of the junction differs from germline and may be a read error. V and J are TRBV7-3 and TRBJ2-3, with D tentatively TRBD2 (6 bases). The CDR3 covers 11 residues. Germline-derived CDR1 and CDR2 are SGHTA and FQGTGA. CDR3 bases: TGTGCCAGCAGCTTTGGTCGGGAGCCACACTTT. Translating gives CASSFGREPHF.

This chain links TRBV15 with TRBJ1-1; 8 bases fit TRBD1. The CDR3 is 13 amino acids. V dropped 4 bases and J dropped 4; count of bases not matched to a gene: 2. Germline loops: CDR1 LNHNV, CDR2 YYDKDF (reference sequence). CDR3 amino acids: CATSIQGATEAFF. The CDR3 region has the DNA TGTGCCACCAGCATTCAGGGGGCCACTGAAGCTTTCTTT.

This chain uses TRBV2 with TRBJ2-7, with D unclear. The CDR3 sequence is 12 residues long. V was shortened by 0 bases and J by 3 bases, with 3 bases between the two germline ends. CDR1 is SNHLY and CDR2 is FYNNEI in the germline V gene. Here the CDR3 DNA reads TGTGCCAGCAGTGAAGCTAGCTACGAGCAGTACTTC. This gives the protein CASSEASYEQYF.

The chain employs TRBV7-9 and TRBJ1-1; a possible D gene is TRBD1 (5 bases). CDR1 and CDR2 from the germline V gene are SEHNR and FQNEAQ (reference sequence). Trimming took 2 bases from V and 2 from J, leaving 15 bases between them. The CDR3 sequence is 16 residues long. The CDR3 protein is CASSLKEPGPNTEAFF. CDR3 nucleotide sequence: TGTGCCAGCAGCTTAAAGGAACCAGGGCCCAACACTGAAGCTTTCTTT.

V and J are TRBV29-1 and TRBJ1-1; D is unresolved. V was trimmed by 4 bases and J by 0 bases, leaving 9 bases between them. Germline V gene lookup returns CDR1 SQVTM and CDR2 ANQGSEA. The length of the CDR3 is 13 residues. The CDR3 region has the DNA TGCAGCGTTGGAGGCGCAATGAACACTGAAGCTTTCTTT. Translation: CSVGGAMNTEAFF.

The chain combines TRBV27 with TRBJ2-5, with no clear D. V shed 6 bases and J shed 2 bases, with 7 bases lying between them. The CDR3 loop spans 12 amino acids. Germline V gene data show CDR1 as MNHEY and CDR2 as SMNVEV (reference sequence). CDR3 coding DNA: TGTGCCAGCAGAGACGTACAAGAGACCCAGTACTTC. Its protein is CASRDVQETQYF.

This chain joins TRBV7-9 and TRBJ1-5, with D hard to call. V shed 3 bases and J shed 6 bases, with 6 bases lying between them. The CDR3 is made up of 12 amino acids. Germline CDR1 SEHNR, CDR2 FQNEAQ (reference sequence). The CDR3 reads CASSFIGQPQHF. CDR3 bases: TGTGCCAGCAGCTTTATCGGTCAGCCCCAGCATTTT.

The chain employs TRBV7-2 and TRBJ1-1; D not certain. The length of the CDR3 is 16 residues. Germline lookup yields CDR1 SGHTA and CDR2 FQGNSA. V dropped 4 bases and J dropped 7 bases, with 22 bases sitting between them. CDR3: CASSYGLGWAGGEAFF. In DNA form, the CDR3 reads TGTGCCAGCAGCTACGGATTGGGATGGGCCGGCGGTGAAGCTTTCTTT.

This clone was observed a few times. This chain uses TRBV30 with TRBJ2-1; maybe TRBD1 (5 bases). CDR3 length: 14 amino acids. The V end lost 3 bases, the J end lost 9 bases, and 18 bases lay between the germline ends. Per germline, CDR1 GTSNPN and CDR2 SVGIG (reference sequence). The CDR3 sequence: CAWRAPAGKGEQFF. The DNA for the CDR3 is TGTGCCTGGAGGGCTCCGGCAGGGAAGGGTGAGCAGTTCTTC. Looking up the rest from reference TRBV30 and TRBJ2-1 gives the full variable domain: SQTIHQWPATLVQPVGSPLSLECTVEGTSNPNLYWYRQAAGRGLQLLFYSVGIGQISSEVPQNLSASRPQDRQFILSSKKLLLSDSGFYLCAWRAPAGKGEQFFGPGTRLTVL.

V is TRBV28 and J is TRBJ1-5; D unclear. The CDR3 is made up of 13 amino acids. The V gene lost 6 bases and the J gene lost 2 bases, with 8 bases spanning the gap. From germline, CDR1 is MDHEN and CDR2 SYDVKM. CDR3 amino acids: CASRSSGNQPQHF. CDR3 nucleotide sequence: TGTGCCAGCAGAAGTTCGGGCAATCAGCCCCAGCATTTT.

The chain has TRBV27 and TRBJ1-2, with TRBD1 as a possible D gene (5 bases). Per germline, CDR1 MNHEY and CDR2 SMNVEV (reference sequence). The CDR3 is 12 residues long. V was shortened by 5 bases and J by 6 bases, with 10 bases between the two germline ends. CDR3 bases: TGTGCCAGCAGTCCGGCGGGGGATGGCTACACCTTC. Its protein is CASSPAGDGYTF.

V is TRBV7-9 and J is TRBJ2-5, with D perhaps assigned TRBD1 or TRBD2 (5 bases each). The ends were cut back, 5 bases at V and 1 base at J, with 11 bases in the middle. The germline V gene encodes CDR1 SEHNR and CDR2 FQNEAQ (reference sequence). This CDR3 comprises 14 residues. This chain's CDR3 is CASSEAGTQETQYF. The CDR3 nucleotides read TGTGCCAGCAGCGAAGCCGGGACCCAAGAGACCCAGTACTTC.

The chain is built from TRBV5-4 and TRBJ1-1, with 8 bases identical to TRBD1. The CDR3 sequence is 13 residues long. V gave up 2 bases and J gave up 4 bases; unmatched junction bases: 1. The germline CDR1 and CDR2 sequences are SGHNT and YYREEE (reference sequence). The CDR3 reads CASSFTGGTEAFF. In DNA, the CDR3 is TGTGCCAGCAGCTTCACAGGGGGCACTGAAGCTTTCTTT.

The CDR3 bases are TGCGCCAGCAGCTTGGGTGTCTACGAGCAGTACTTC. It translates to CASSLGVYEQYF. This chain connects TRBV5-1 to TRBJ2-7, with D unclear. V was clipped by 0 bases and J by 3 bases, with 4 bases between them. This CDR3 is 12 amino acids long. Germline V gene sequence: CDR1 SGHRS, CDR2 YFSETQ. Full variable domain (outside the CDR3, taken from reference TRBV5-1 and TRBJ2-7): KAGVTQTPRYLIKTRGQQVTLSCSPISGHRSVSWYQQTPGQGLQFLFEYFSETQRNKGNFPGRFSGRQFSNSRSEMNVSTLELGDSALYLCASSLGVYEQYFGPGTRLTVT.

The V call is TRBV29-1, the J call TRBJ2-7, with D perhaps TRBD2 (5 bases). CDR1 and CDR2 from the germline V gene are SQVTM and ANQGSEA. Trimming stripped 0 bases from V and 2 bases from J, with 11 bases between. The CDR3 runs to 14 residues. This CDR3 is CSVEDGESAYEQYF. For the CDR3, the DNA is TGCAGCGTTGAAGACGGGGAATCCGCCTACGAGCAGTACTTC.